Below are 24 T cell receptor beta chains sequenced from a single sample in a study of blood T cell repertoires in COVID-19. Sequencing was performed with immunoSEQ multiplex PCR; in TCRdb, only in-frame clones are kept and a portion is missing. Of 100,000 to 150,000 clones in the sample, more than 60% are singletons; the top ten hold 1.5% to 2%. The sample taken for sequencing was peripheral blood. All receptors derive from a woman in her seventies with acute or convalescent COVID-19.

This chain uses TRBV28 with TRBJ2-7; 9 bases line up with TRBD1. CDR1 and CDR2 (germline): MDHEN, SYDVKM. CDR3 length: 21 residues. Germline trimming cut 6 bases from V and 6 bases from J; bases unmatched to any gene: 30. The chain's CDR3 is CASSWSGARTGVGGMNGEQYF. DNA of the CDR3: TGTGCCAGCAGCTGGTCGGGGGCTAGGACAGGGGTTGGGGGTATGAATGGCGAGCAGTACTTC.

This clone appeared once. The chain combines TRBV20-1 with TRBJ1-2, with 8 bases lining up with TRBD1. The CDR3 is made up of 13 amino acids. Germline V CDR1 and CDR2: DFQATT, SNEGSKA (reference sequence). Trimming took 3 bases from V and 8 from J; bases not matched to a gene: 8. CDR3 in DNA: TGCAGTGCTAGTTTCAGGGGGCGTGGAGGCTACACCTTC. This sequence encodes CSASFRGRGGYTF.

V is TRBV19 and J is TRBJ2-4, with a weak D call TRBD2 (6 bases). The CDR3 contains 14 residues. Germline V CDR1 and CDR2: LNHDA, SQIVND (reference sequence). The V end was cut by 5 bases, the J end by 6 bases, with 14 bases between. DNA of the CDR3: TGTGCCAGTAGTTGGAGGGCCCAGGGAAACATTCAGTACTTC. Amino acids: CASSWRAQGNIQYF.

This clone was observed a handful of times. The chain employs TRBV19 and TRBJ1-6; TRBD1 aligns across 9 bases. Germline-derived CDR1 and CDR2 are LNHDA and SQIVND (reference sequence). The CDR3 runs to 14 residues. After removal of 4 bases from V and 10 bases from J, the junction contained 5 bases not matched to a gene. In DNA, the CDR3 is TGTGCCAGTAGTAGGACAGGGGTCGAATCACCCCTCCACTTT. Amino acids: CASSRTGVESPLHF.

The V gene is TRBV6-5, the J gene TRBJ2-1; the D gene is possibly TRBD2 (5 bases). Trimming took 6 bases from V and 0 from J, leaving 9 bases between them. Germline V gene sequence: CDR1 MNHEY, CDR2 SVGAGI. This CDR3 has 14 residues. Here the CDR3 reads CASRRAVSYNEQFF. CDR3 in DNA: TGTGCCAGCAGAAGAGCGGTCTCCTACAATGAGCAGTTCTTC.

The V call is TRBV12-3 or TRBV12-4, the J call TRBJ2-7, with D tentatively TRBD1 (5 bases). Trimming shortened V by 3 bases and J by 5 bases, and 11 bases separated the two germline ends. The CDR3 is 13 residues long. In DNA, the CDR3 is TGTGCCAGCAGTTTGGGGCCCGGTGACGAGCAGTACTTC. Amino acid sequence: CASSLGPGDEQYF.

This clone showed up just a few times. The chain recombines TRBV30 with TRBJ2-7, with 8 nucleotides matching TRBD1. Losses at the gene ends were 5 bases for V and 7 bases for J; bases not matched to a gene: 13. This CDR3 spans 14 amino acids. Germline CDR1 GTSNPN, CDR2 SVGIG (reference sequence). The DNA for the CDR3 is TGTGCCTGGCCTACCCGGGACAGGCGCTATGAGCAGTACTTC. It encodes CAWPTRDRRYEQYF.

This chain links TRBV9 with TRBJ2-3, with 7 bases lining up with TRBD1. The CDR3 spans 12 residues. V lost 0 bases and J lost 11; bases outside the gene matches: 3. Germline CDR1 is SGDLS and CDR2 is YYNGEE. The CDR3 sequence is CASSVGDSEQYF. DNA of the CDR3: TGTGCCAGCAGCGTAGGGGACAGCGAGCAGTATTTT.

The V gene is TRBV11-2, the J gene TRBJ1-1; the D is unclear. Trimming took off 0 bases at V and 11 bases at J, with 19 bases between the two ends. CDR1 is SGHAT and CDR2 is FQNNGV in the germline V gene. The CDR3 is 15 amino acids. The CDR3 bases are TGTGCCAGCAGCTTAGAGATGGCGGGCAGCAGTAAGGCTTTCTTT. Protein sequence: CASSLEMAGSSKAFF. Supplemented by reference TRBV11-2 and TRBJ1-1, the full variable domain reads EAGVAQSPRYKIIEKRQSVAFWCNPISGHATLYWYQQILGQGPKLLIQFQNNGVVDDSQLPKDRFSAERLKGVDSTLKIQPAKLEDSAVYLCASSLEMAGSSKAFFGQGTRLTVV.

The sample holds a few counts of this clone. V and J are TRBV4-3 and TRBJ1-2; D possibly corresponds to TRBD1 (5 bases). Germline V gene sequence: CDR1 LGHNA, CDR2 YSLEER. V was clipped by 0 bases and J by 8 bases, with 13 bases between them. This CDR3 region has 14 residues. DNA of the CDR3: TGCGCCAGCAGCCAAGAGGGGCGTCGGTACGGCTACACCTTC. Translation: CASSQEGRRYGYTF.

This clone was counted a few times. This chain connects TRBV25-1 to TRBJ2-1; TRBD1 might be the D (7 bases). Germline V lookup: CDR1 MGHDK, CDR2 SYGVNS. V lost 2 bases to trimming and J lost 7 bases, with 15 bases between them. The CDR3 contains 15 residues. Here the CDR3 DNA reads TGTGCCAGCAGTGAACAGGGGGACTGGGGGAATGAGCAGTTCTTC. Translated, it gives CASSEQGDWGNEQFF.

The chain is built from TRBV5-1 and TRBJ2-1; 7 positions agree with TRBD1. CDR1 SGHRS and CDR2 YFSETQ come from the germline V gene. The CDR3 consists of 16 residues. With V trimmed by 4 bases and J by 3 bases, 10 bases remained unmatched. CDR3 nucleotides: TGCGCCAGCAGCGTGGGGACAGCTAATTTCTACAATGAGCAGTTCTTC. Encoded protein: CASSVGTANFYNEQFF.

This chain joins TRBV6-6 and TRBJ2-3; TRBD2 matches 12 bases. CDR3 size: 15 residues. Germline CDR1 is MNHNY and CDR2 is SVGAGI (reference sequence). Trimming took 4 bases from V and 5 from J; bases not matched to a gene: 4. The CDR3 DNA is TGTGCCAGCAGTTTCCCACTAGCGGGGGGAGATACGCAGTATTTT. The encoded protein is CASSFPLAGGDTQYF.

The CDR3 DNA is TGCGCCAGCAGAAGCCTCCCGGGACTTGAGACAGATACGCAGTATTTT. It is translated as CASRSLPGLETDTQYF. V gene TRBV5-1 combines with J gene TRBJ2-3; tentatively, D is TRBD2 (6 bases). Trimming removed 5 bases at V and 3 bases at J, with 19 bases between. This CDR3 comprises 16 residues. Germline CDR1 SGHRS, CDR2 YFSETQ.

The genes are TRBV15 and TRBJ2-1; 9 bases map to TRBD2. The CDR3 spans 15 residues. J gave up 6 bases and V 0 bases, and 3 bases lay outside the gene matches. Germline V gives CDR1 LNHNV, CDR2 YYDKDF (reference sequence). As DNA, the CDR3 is TGTGCCACCAGCAGAGATCTGCGGGAGGGCAATGAGCAGTTCTTC. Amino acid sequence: CATSRDLREGNEQFF. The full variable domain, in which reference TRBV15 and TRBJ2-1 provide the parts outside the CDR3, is DAMVIQNPRYQVTQFGKPVTLSCSQTLNHNVMYWYQQKSSQAPKLLFHYYDKDFNNEADTPDNFQSRRPNTSFCFLDIRSPGLGDTAMYLCATSRDLREGNEQFFGPGTRLTVL.

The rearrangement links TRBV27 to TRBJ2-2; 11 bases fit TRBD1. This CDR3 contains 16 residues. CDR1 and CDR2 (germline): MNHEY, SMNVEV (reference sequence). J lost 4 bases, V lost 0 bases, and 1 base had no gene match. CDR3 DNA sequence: TGTGCCAGCAGTTTATCGGGACAGGGGGTCACCGGGGAGCTGTTTTTT. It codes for CASSLSGQGVTGELFF.

CDR3 in amino acids: CASSTGTGGGDTQYF. The CDR3 nucleotides are TGTGCCAGCTCAACCGGGACAGGGGGCGGAGATACGCAGTATTTT. J is TRBJ2-3 and V is TRBV18, with 12 bases aligning to TRBD1. Germline lookup yields CDR1 KGHSH and CDR2 LQKENI. The J segment lost 5 bases and the V segment lost 5 bases, leaving 5 bases of the junction unmatched. The CDR3 has 15 residues.

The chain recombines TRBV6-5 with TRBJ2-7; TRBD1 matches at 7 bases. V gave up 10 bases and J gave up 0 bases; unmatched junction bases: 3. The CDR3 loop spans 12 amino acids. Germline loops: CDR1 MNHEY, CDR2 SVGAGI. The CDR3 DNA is TGTGCCACACGACAGGGCTCCTACGAGCAGTACTTC. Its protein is CATRQGSYEQYF.

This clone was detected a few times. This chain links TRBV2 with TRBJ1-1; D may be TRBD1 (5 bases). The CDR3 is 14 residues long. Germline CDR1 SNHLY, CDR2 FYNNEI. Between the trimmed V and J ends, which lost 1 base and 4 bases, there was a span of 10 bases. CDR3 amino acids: CASSEEGLGTEAFF. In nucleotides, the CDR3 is TGTGCCAGCAGTGAAGAGGGGCTGGGCACTGAAGCTTTCTTT.

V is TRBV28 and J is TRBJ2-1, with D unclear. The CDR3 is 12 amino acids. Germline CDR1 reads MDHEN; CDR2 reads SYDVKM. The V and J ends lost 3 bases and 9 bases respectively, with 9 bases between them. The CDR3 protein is CASSFGSGEQFF. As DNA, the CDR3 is TGTGCCAGCAGTTTCGGGTCCGGTGAGCAGTTCTTC.

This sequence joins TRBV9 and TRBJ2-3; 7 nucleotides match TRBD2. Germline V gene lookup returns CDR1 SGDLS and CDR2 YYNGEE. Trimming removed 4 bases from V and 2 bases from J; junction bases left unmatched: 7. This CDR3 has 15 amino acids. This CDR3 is CASSLTSAITDTQYF. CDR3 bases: TGTGCCAGCAGCTTAACTAGCGCCATCACAGATACGCAGTATTTT.

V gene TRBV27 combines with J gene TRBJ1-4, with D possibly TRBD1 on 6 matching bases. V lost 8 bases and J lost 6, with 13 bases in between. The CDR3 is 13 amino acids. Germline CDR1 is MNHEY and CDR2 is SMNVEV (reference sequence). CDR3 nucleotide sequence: TGTGCCAGCCATGGACAGCTGGATGAAAAACTGTTTTTT. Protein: CASHGQLDEKLFF.

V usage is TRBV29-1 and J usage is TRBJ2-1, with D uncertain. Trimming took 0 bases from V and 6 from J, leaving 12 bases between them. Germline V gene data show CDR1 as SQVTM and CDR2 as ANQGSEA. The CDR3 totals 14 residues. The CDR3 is CSVEDPSDINEQFF. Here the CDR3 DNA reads TGCAGCGTTGAAGATCCAAGTGACATCAATGAGCAGTTCTTC.

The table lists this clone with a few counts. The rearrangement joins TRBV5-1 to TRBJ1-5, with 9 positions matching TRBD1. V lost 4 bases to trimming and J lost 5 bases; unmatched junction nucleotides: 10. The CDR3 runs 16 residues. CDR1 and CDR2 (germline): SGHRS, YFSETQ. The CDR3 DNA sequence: TGCGCCAGCAGCCCTGGTGGGACAGGGCCCTATCAGCCCCAGCATTTT. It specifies CASSPGGTGPYQPQHF.